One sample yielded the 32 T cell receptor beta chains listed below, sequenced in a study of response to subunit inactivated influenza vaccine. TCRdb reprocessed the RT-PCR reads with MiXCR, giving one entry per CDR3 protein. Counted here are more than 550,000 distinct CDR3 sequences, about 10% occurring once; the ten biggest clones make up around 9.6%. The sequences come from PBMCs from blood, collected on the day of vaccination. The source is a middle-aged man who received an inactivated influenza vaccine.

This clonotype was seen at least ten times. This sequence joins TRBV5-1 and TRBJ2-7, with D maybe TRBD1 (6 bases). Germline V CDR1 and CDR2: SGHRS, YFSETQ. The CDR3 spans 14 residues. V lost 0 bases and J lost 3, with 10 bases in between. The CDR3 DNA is TGCGCCAGCAGCTTGGCCACAGGGTACTACGAGCAGTACTTC. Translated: CASSLATGYYEQYF.

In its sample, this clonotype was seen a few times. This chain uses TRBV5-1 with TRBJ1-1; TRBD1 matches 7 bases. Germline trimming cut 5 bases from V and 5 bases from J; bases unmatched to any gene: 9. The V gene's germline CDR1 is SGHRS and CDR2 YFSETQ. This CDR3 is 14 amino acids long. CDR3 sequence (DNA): TGCGCCAGCAGGCAGTCAGGGGGTATGACTGAAGCTTTCTTT. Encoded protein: CASRQSGGMTEAFF.

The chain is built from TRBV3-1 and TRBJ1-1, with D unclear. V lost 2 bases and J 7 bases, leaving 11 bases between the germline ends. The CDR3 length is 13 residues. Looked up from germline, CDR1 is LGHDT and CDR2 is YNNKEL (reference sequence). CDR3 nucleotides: TGTGCCAGCAGCCAAAGACAAATAAGTGAAGCTTTCTTT. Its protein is CASSQRQISEAFF. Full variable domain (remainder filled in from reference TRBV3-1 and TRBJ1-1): DTAVSQTPKYLVTQMGNDKSIKCEQNLGHDTMYWYKQDSKKFLKIMFSYNNKELIINETVPNRFSPKSPDKAHLNLHINSLELGDSAVYFCASSQRQISEAFFGQGTRLTVV.

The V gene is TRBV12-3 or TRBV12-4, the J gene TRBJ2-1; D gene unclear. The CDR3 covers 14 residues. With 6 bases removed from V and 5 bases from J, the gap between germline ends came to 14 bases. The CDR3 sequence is CASSPISIDNEQFF. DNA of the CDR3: TGTGCCAGCAGCCCTATTAGCATAGACAATGAGCAGTTCTTC.

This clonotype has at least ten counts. CDR3 protein: CASENGFSGANVLTF. CDR3 nucleotide sequence: TGTGCCAGTGAGAACGGGTTCTCTGGGGCCAACGTCCTGACTTTC. The chain recombines TRBV6-2 or TRBV6-3 with TRBJ2-6; D is uncertain. The CDR3 extends over 15 amino acids. Per the germline V gene, CDR1 is MNHEY and CDR2 is SVGEGT. Trimming removed 9 bases from V and 0 bases from J, with 12 bases in between.

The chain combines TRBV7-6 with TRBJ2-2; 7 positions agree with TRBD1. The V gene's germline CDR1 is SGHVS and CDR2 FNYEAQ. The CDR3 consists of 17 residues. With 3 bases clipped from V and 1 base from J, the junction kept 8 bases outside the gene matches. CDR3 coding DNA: TGTGCCAGCAGCTTGGCCCAGGGGGAATGGAACACCGGGGAGCTGTTTTTT. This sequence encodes CASSLAQGEWNTGELFF.

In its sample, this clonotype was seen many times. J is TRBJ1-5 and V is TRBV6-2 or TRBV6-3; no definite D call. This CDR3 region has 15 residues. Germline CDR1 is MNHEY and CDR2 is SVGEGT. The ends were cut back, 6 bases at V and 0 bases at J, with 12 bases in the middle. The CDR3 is CASRRGQHSNQPQHF. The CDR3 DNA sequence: TGTGCCAGCAGAAGAGGGCAACATAGCAATCAGCCCCAGCATTTT.

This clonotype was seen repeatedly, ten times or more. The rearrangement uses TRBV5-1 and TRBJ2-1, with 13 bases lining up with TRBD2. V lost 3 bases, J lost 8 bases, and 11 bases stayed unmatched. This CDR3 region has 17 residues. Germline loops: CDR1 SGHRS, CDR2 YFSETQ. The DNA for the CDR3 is TGCGCCAGCAGCTCCCTGACCCAAGGACTAGCGGGAGATGAGCAGTTCTTC. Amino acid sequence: CASSSLTQGLAGDEQFF. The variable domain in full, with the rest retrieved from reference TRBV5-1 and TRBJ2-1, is KAGVTQTPRYLIKTRGQQVTLSCSPISGHRSVSWYQQTPGQGLQFLFEYFSETQRNKGNFPGRFSGRQFSNSRSEMNVSTLELGDSALYLCASSSLTQGLAGDEQFFGPGTRLTVL.

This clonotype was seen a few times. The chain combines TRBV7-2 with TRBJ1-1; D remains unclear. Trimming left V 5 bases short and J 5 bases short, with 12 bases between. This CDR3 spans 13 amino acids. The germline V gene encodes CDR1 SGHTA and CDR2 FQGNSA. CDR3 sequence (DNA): TGTGCCAGCAGCCGTAGATACGGTACTGAAGCTTTCTTT. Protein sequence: CASSRRYGTEAFF.

CDR3 in DNA: TGTGCCAGCGTCTGGAACACTGAAGCTTTCTTT. Its protein is CASVWNTEAFF. This chain uses TRBV25-1 with TRBJ1-1; no clear D gene. The CDR3 runs to 11 residues. V lost 8 bases and J 1 base, leaving 5 bases between the germline ends. Germline CDR1 MGHDK, CDR2 SYGVNS.

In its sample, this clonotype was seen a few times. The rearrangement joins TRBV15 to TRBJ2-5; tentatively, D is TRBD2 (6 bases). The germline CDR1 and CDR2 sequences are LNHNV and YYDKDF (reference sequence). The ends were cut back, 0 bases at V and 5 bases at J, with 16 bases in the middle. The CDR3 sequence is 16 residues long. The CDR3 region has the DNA TGTGCCACCAGCAGAGATGGGGACTTGTCTTTGGAGACCCAGTACTTC. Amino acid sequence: CATSRDGDLSLETQYF.

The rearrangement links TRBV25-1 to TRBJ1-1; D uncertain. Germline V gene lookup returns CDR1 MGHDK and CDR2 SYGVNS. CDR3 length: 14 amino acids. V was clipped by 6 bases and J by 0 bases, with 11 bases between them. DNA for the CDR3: TGTGCCAGCAGCCCGAACACATTGAACACTGAAGCTTTCTTT. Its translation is CASSPNTLNTEAFF.

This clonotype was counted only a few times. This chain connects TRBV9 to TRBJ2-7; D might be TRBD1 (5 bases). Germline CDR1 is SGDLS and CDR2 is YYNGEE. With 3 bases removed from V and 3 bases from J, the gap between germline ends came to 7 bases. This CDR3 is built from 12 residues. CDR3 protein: CASSGQNYEQYF. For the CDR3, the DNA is TGTGCCAGCAGCGGACAGAACTACGAGCAGTACTTC.

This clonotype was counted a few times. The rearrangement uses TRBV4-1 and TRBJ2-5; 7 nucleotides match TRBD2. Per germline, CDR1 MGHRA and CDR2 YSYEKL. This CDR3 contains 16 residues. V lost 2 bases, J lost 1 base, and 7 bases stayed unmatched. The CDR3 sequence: CASSQSGAGIQETQYF. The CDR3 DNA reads TGCGCCAGCAGCCAAAGCGGAGCGGGGATCCAAGAGACCCAGTACTTC.

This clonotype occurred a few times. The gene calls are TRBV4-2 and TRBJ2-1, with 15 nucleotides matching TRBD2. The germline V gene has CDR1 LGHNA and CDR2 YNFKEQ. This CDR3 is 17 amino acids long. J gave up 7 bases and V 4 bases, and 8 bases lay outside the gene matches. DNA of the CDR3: TGTGCCAGCAGCCTAAACTCCGGGACTAGCGGGGGGAATGAGCAGTTCTTC. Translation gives CASSLNSGTSGGNEQFF.

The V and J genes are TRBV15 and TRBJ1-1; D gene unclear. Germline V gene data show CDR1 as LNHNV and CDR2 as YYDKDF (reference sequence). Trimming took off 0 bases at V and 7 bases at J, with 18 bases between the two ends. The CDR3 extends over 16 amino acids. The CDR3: CATSRDQDLLSFEAFF. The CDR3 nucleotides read TGTGCCACCAGCAGAGATCAGGATCTCCTTTCCTTTGAAGCTTTCTTT.

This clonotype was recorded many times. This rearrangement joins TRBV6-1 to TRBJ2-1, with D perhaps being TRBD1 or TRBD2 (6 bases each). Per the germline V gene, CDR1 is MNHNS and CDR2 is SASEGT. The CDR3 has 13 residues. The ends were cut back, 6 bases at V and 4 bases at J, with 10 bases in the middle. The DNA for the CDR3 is TGTGCCAGCAGGCGAGGGGGGTACAATGAGCAGTTCTTC. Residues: CASRRGGYNEQFF.

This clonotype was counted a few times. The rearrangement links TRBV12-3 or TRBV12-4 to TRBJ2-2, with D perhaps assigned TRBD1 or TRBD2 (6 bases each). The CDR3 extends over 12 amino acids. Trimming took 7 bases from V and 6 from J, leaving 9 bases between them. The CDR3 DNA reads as TGTGCCAGCATGAGGGGGGCCGGGGAGCTGTTTTTT. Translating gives CASMRGAGELFF.

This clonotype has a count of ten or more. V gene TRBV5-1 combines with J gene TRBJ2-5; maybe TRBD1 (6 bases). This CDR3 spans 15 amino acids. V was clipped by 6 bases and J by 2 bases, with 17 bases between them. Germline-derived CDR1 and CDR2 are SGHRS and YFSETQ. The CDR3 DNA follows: TGCGCCAGCATCCCTGGCAGGGGCGTACAAGAGACCCAGTACTTC. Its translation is CASIPGRGVQETQYF.

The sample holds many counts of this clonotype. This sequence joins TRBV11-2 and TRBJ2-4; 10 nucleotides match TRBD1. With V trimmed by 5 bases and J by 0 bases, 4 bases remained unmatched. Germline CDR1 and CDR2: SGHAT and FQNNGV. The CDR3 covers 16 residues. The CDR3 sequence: CASSIGDRGAKNIQYF. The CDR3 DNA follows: TGTGCCAGCAGCATTGGGGACAGGGGAGCCAAAAACATTCAGTACTTC.

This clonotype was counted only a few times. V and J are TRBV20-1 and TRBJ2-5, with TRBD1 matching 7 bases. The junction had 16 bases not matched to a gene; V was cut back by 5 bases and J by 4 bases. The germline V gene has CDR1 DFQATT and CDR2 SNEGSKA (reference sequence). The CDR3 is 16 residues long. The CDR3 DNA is TGCAGTGCTCATAGACAGGGACAACTTGGAGGAGAGACCCAGTACTTC. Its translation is CSAHRQGQLGGETQYF.

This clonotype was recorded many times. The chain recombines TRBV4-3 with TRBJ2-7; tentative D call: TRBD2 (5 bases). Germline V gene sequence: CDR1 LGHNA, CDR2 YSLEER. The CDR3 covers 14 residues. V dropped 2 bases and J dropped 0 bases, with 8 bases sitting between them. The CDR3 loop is CASSQTRSSYEQYF. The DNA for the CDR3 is TGCGCCAGCAGCCAAACTAGGAGCTCCTACGAGCAGTACTTC.

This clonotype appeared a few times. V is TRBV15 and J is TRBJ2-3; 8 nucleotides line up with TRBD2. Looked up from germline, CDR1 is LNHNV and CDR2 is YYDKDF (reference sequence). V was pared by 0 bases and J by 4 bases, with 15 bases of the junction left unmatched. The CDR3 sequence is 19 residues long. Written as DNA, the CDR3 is TGTGCCACCAGCAGAGATCGAGGAGCGGGGGCTTTTGGGGCAGATACGCAGTATTTT. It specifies CATSRDRGAGAFGADTQYF. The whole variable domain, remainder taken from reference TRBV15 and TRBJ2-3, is DAMVIQNPRYQVTQFGKPVTLSCSQTLNHNVMYWYQQKSSQAPKLLFHYYDKDFNNEADTPDNFQSRRPNTSFCFLDIRSPGLGDTAMYLCATSRDRGAGAFGADTQYFGPGTRLTVL.

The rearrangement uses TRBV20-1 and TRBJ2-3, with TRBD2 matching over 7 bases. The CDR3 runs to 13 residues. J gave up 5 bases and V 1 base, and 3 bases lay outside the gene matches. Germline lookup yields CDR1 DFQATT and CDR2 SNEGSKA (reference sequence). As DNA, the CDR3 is TGCAGTGCTAGAGTGGGGGGGGAAGATACGCAGTATTTT. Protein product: CSARVGGEDTQYF.

Here the CDR3 reads CASSSSGEYNEQFF. Written as DNA, the CDR3 is TGTGCCAGCAGTTCTAGCGGGGAATACAATGAGCAGTTCTTC. V is TRBV2 and J is TRBJ2-1; 9 nucleotides agree with TRBD2. This CDR3 spans 14 amino acids. Germline CDR1 is SNHLY and CDR2 is FYNNEI. J was trimmed by 4 bases and V by 5 bases; bases with no gene match: 3.

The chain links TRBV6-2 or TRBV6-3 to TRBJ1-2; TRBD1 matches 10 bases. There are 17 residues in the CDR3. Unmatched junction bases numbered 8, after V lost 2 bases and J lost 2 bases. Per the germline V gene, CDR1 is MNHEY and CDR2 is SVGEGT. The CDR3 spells CASSYRDRGRKNYGYTF. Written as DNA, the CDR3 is TGTGCCAGCAGTTACCGGGACAGGGGACGAAAGAACTATGGCTACACCTTC.

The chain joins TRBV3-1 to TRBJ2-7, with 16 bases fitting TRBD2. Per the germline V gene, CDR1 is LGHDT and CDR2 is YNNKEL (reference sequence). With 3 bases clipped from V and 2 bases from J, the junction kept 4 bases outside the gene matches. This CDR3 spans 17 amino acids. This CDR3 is CASSQMGLAGGPYEQYF. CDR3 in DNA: TGTGCCAGCAGCCAGATGGGACTAGCGGGAGGGCCCTACGAGCAGTACTTC.

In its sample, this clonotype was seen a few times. The CDR3 DNA reads TGCAGTGCTAGTATCACAAGCTATTACGAGCAGTACTTC. Amino acid sequence: CSASITSYYEQYF. V and J are TRBV20-1 and TRBJ2-7; D is unclear. CDR3 length: 13 amino acids. With 3 bases removed from V and 4 bases from J, the gap between germline ends came to 13 bases. Looked up from germline, CDR1 is DFQATT and CDR2 is SNEGSKA (reference sequence).

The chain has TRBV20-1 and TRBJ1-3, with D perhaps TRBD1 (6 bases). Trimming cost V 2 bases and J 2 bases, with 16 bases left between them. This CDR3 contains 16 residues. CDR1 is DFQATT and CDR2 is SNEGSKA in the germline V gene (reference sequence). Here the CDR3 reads CSARKFTGRTGNTIYF. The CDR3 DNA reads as TGCAGTGCTAGAAAATTTACAGGGAGGACTGGAAACACCATATATTTT.

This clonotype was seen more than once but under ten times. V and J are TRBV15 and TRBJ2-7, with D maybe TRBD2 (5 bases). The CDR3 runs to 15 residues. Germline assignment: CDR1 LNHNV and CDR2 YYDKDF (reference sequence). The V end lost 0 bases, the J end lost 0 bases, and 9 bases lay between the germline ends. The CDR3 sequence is CATSRDRLASYEQYF. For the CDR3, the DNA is TGTGCCACCAGCAGAGATCGGCTAGCCTCCTACGAGCAGTACTTC. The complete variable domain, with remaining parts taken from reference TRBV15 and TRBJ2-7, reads DAMVIQNPRYQVTQFGKPVTLSCSQTLNHNVMYWYQQKSSQAPKLLFHYYDKDFNNEADTPDNFQSRRPNTSFCFLDIRSPGLGDTAMYLCATSRDRLASYEQYFGPGTRLTVT.

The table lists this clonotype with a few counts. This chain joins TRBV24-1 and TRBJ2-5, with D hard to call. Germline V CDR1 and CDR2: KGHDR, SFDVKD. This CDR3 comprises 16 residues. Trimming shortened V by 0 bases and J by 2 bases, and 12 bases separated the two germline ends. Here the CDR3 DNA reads TGTGCCACCAGTGATTTGTTGGGCGGAACTCAAGAGACCCAGTACTTC. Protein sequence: CATSDLLGGTQETQYF.

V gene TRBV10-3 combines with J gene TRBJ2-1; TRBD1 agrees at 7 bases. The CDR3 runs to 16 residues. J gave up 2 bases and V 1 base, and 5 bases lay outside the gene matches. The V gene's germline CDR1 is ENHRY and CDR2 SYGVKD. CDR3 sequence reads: CAISELGQSTYNEQFF. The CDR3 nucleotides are TGTGCCATCAGTGAGTTGGGACAGAGTACCTACAATGAGCAGTTCTTC.